This T cell receptor (beta chain) was sequenced in a study of vaccination effects on CD4 cells after COVID-19. An approximately 10-day culture period preceded the isolation of CD4+ T cells. Convalescent patients had PCR-confirmed SARS-CoV-2 infection between March and December 2020. Each person got two doses of an mRNA SARS-CoV-2 vaccine, BNT162b2 or mRNA-1273. This clone has more than one count but fewer than ten. The antigen is unknown. General observations from the study: Sampling in the study covered few convalescent patients and included no early post-infection timepoints.

Produced via immunoSEQ multiplex PCR; TCRdb's table is partial and in-frame only. The table includes around 50,000 clones, about 74% detected once. Germline CDR1 is GTSNPN and CDR2 is SVGIG (reference sequence). Trimming took off 3 bases at V and 5 bases at J, with 10 bases between the two ends. The CDR3 runs to 13 residues. The TCR originated in a human donor who had a prior SARS-CoV-2 infection. The sequencing here drew on CD4+ T cells from PBMCs cultured without peptide, taken after COVID-19 vaccination. The chain combines TRBV30 with TRBJ2-2; D is undetermined. CDR3: CAWSALRTGELFF. The CDR3 nucleotides are TGTGCCTGGAGCGCGCTTAGAACCGGGGAGCTGTTTTTT.